A single sample gave rise to the 12 T cell receptor beta chains below, sequenced in a study of blood T cell repertoires in COVID-19. Using immunoSEQ multiplex PCR, the repertoire was profiled, and TCRdb retains in-frame clones only, with some absent. The sample records about 220,000 clones, 84% being singletons. Material: peripheral blood. The receptors stem from a woman in her sixties or seventies who had recovered from COVID-19.

This clone was picked up one time. The rearrangement uses TRBV11-2 and TRBJ1-5; D is uncertain. CDR1 and CDR2 (germline): SGHAT, FQNNGV. V dropped 1 base and J dropped 2 bases, with 6 bases sitting between them. The CDR3 runs 14 residues. CDR3 amino acids: CASSLVSGNQPQHF. CDR3 coding DNA: TGTGCCAGCAGCTTAGTTTCCGGCAATCAGCCCCAGCATTTT.

The chain joins TRBV7-8 to TRBJ1-6; a possible D gene is TRBD1 (6 bases). The CDR3 consists of 17 residues. Germline assignment: CDR1 SGHVS and CDR2 FQNEAQ. The V and J ends lost 5 bases and 7 bases respectively, with 21 bases between them. The CDR3, as DNA: TGTGCCAGCAGCCGAGATTCCACAGGGTTCGGGAATTCACCCCTCCACTTT. Protein: CASSRDSTGFGNSPLHF.

The chain uses TRBV5-4 and TRBJ2-1; 9 bases map to TRBD1. The trim removed 6 bases at V and 6 bases at J, leaving 7 bases unmatched. The CDR3 contains 14 residues. The germline CDR1 and CDR2 sequences are SGHNT and YYREEE (reference sequence). This CDR3 reads CASTPGTGSNEQFF. The DNA of the CDR3 is TGTGCCAGCACCCCCGGGACAGGGTCCAATGAGCAGTTCTTC.

This clone was seen only once. CDR3 region: CASSWGLAGGFSYEQYF. The CDR3, as DNA: TGTGCCAGCAGCTGGGGACTAGCGGGGGGGTTCTCCTACGAGCAGTACTTC. This rearrangement joins TRBV7-2 to TRBJ2-7; TRBD2 agrees at 16 bases. The V gene's germline CDR1 is SGHTA and CDR2 FQGNSA. V was clipped by 4 bases and J by 0 bases; unmatched bases: 3. The CDR3 covers 17 residues.

This rearrangement joins TRBV19 to TRBJ2-2, with 7 bases lining up with TRBD2. V trimming: 8 bases; J trimming: 3 bases; junction bases outside the gene matches: 3. The germline CDR1 and CDR2 sequences are LNHDA and SQIVND (reference sequence). The CDR3 runs 13 residues. This CDR3 is CASFRGDTGELFF. The CDR3 coding sequence is TGTGCCAGTTTTCGGGGGGACACCGGGGAGCTGTTTTTT.

The chain joins TRBV2 to TRBJ2-7; possibly TRBD1 for D (6 bases). Trimming removed 6 bases from V and 3 bases from J, with 9 bases in between. The CDR3 is made up of 12 amino acids. CDR1 and CDR2 (germline): SNHLY, FYNNEI. The CDR3 coding sequence is TGTGCCAGCAGACTGGACAGCTACGAGCAGTACTTC. Its protein product is CASRLDSYEQYF.

This sequence joins TRBV20-1 and TRBJ1-1; D unresolved. Germline V lookup: CDR1 DFQATT, CDR2 SNEGSKA (reference sequence). V lost 3 bases and J lost 7, with 9 bases in between. The CDR3 totals 11 residues. CDR3 in amino acids: CSASEASEAFF. The DNA of the CDR3 is TGCAGTGCTAGTGAGGCCAGTGAAGCTTTCTTT.

V usage is TRBV13 and J usage is TRBJ2-1; 11 bases are shared with TRBD2. CDR1 and CDR2 from the germline V gene are PRHDT and FYEKMQ (reference sequence). V dropped 5 bases and J dropped 5; count of bases not matched to a gene: 5. This CDR3 has 15 residues. The CDR3: CASSPGLAANNEQFF. The DNA of the CDR3 is TGTGCCAGCAGCCCGGGACTAGCGGCTAACAATGAGCAGTTCTTC. The variable domain in full, completed from reference TRBV13 and TRBJ2-1, reads AAGVIQSPRHLIKEKRETATLKCYPIPRHDTVYWYQQGPGQDPQFLISFYEKMQSDKGSIPDRFSAQQFSDYHSELNMSSLELGDSALYFCASSPGLAANNEQFFGPGTRLTVL.

J is TRBJ1-1 and V is TRBV19, with 8 bases identical to TRBD1. Germline V gives CDR1 LNHDA, CDR2 SQIVND (reference sequence). J lost 3 bases, V lost 4 bases, and 4 bases had no gene match. CDR3 length: 14 residues. The CDR3 sequence: CASSRLGQDTEAFF. The CDR3 nucleotides are TGTGCCAGTAGTAGACTGGGACAGGACACTGAAGCTTTCTTT.

This clone was seen more than once but under ten times. This chain joins TRBV6-5 and TRBJ1-1, with TRBD1 as a possible D gene (6 bases). V gave up 9 bases and J gave up 0 bases, with 8 bases separating them. CDR3 length: 12 amino acids. Germline V gives CDR1 MNHEY, CDR2 SVGAGI. The CDR3 loop reads CASYRVNTEAFF. CDR3 nucleotides: TGTGCCAGTTACAGGGTGAACACTGAAGCTTTCTTT.

This clone was observed once. The rearrangement uses TRBV7-8 and TRBJ1-1; 8 bases agree with TRBD1. The CDR3 is 15 amino acids. Trimming removed 1 base from V and 1 base from J; junction bases left unmatched: 2. Germline-derived CDR1 and CDR2 are SGHVS and FQNEAQ. The CDR3 DNA sequence: TGTGCCAGCAGCTTAGGCGGACAGGGGAACACTGAAGCTTTCTTT. As protein: CASSLGGQGNTEAFF.

J is TRBJ1-5 and V is TRBV18; the match to TRBD1 covers 8 bases. The CDR3 has 16 residues. Trimming took 0 bases from V and 5 from J; bases not matched to a gene: 6. Germline CDR1 and CDR2: KGHSH and LQKENI. The CDR3 nucleotides read TGTGCCAGCTCACCACCGGGGACAGGAGGCGATCAGCCCCAGCATTTT. This sequence encodes CASSPPGTGGDQPQHF.